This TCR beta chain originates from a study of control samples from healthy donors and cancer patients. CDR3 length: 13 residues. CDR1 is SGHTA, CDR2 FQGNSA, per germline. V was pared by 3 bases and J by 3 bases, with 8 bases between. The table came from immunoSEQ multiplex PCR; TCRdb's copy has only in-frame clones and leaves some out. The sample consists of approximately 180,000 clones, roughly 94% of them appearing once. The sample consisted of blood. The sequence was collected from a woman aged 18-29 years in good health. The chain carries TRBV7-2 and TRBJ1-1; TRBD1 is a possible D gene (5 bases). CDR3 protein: CASSLWGYTEAFF. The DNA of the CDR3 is TGTGCCAGCAGCTTGTGGGGGTACACTGAAGCTTTCTTT.